The next 9 T cell receptor beta chains were all read from a single sample in a study of blood T cell repertoires in COVID-19. Some clones are missing from TCRdb's copy, which holds only in-frame ones; the method was immunoSEQ multiplex PCR. Of approximately 70,000 clones listed, 76% are singletons. Sample: peripheral blood. Source of these receptors: a man aged 55 to 70 with COVID-19, enrolled during active disease.

This clone was counted many times. The chain links TRBV10-3 to TRBJ2-3, with D unresolved. CDR1 is ENHRY and CDR2 is SYGVKD in the germline V gene. V lost 4 bases and J lost 6, with 5 bases in between. The CDR3 runs 11 residues. CDR3 DNA sequence: TGTGCCATCAGTGTGGCCGATACGCAGTATTTT. Translating it yields CAISVADTQYF.

The V and J genes are TRBV19 and TRBJ2-1; 7 nucleotides line up with TRBD1. The CDR3 is 13 residues long. The V and J ends lost 5 bases and 5 bases, in that order; junction bases with no gene match: 3. Germline V CDR1 and CDR2: LNHDA, SQIVND (reference sequence). CDR3 DNA sequence: TGTGCCAGTAGTCTAGGACAGGACAATGAGCAGTTCTTC. This codes for CASSLGQDNEQFF.

Comment on this clone: Other DNA sequences in the same sample also yield this CDR3. The rearrangement joins TRBV7-3 to TRBJ2-3; 8 bases match TRBD2. This CDR3 spans 13 amino acids. J gave up 4 bases and V 4 bases, and 1 base lay outside the gene matches. CDR1 SGHTA and CDR2 FQGTGA come from the germline V gene. The CDR3 DNA reads as TGTGCCAGCAGCTCCGGGGGGGCAGATACGCAGTATTTT. Translated: CASSSGGADTQYF.

This rearrangement joins TRBV12-3 or TRBV12-4 to TRBJ2-5; D gene unclear. Trimming pared 4 bases from V and 5 bases from J, leaving 2 bases between. The CDR3 contains 10 residues. CDR3 protein: CASSSETQYF. Here the CDR3 DNA reads TGTGCCAGCAGTTCTGAGACCCAGTACTTC.

V is TRBV7-2 and J is TRBJ2-7; TRBD2 matches at 7 bases. V trimming: 1 base; J trimming: 0 bases; junction bases outside the gene matches: 9. CDR3 size: 17 residues. Germline-derived CDR1 and CDR2 are SGHTA and FQGNSA. CDR3 sequence (DNA): TGTGCCAGCAGCTTAGTGGGTGCGGGAGTCGACTCCTACGAGCAGTACTTC. Translating it yields CASSLVGAGVDSYEQYF.

Here the CDR3 reads CASSEMLAGEETQYF. DNA of the CDR3: TGTGCCAGCAGTGAAATGCTAGCGGGGGAAGAGACCCAGTACTTC. This chain connects TRBV2 to TRBJ2-5; 10 nucleotides match TRBD2. V was pared by 2 bases and J by 3 bases, with 3 bases of the junction left unmatched. The CDR3 spans 15 residues. CDR1 and CDR2 from the germline V gene are SNHLY and FYNNEI.

This sequence joins TRBV30 and TRBJ2-2, with 8 bases aligning to TRBD2. Losses at the gene ends were 2 bases for V and 4 bases for J; bases not matched to a gene: 6. Germline V gives CDR1 GTSNPN, CDR2 SVGIG (reference sequence). The CDR3 sequence is 15 residues long. CDR3 amino acids: CAWSTGTSGTGELFF. In DNA, the CDR3 is TGTGCCTGGAGTACAGGGACTAGTGGCACCGGGGAGCTGTTTTTT. The full variable domain, its missing parts supplied by reference TRBV30 and TRBJ2-2, is SQTIHQWPATLVQPVGSPLSLECTVEGTSNPNLYWYRQAAGRGLQLLFYSVGIGQISSEVPQNLSASRPQDRQFILSSKKLLLSDSGFYLCAWSTGTSGTGELFFGEGSRLTVL.

V usage is TRBV9 and J usage is TRBJ2-3, with 8 bases matching TRBD2. This CDR3 is 16 amino acids long. V shed 4 bases and J 2 bases; nucleotides not matched to a gene: 9. In germline, CDR1 is SGDLS, CDR2 YYNGEE. CDR3 sequence (DNA): TGTGCCAGCAGCTTCGAAGGTAGCGGGGCCACAGATACGCAGTATTTT. Translated: CASSFEGSGATDTQYF.

V and J are TRBV24-1 and TRBJ1-4; D not resolved. Germline V gene data show CDR1 as KGHDR and CDR2 as SFDVKD. V shed 4 bases and J shed 8 bases, with 13 bases lying between them. The CDR3 is 14 residues long. Here the CDR3 reads CATSDRRVGEKLFF. The CDR3 bases are TGTGCCACCAGTGACCGGAGGGTCGGCGAAAAACTGTTTTTT.